The rows below give T cell receptor beta chains drawn from one sample of a study of cytomegalovirus exposure and HLA in healthy donors. Sequencing was performed with immunoSEQ multiplex PCR; in TCRdb, only in-frame clones are kept and a portion is missing. The sample lists about 100,000 clones, about 80% occurring once. The specimen was PBMCs. The source of these receptors is a man between 35 and 55 years old in good health and CMV-seropositive. Each CDR3 is given with its conserved first and last residue. Fields, in order: D gene, J gene, clone size, V gene, CDR3 protein, CDR3 DNA. A D gene is named only where the DNA matches it firmly. Expanded clones are given a class, and other clones once, few, many or no size at all.

-,TRBJ1-4,-,TRBV28,CATRLGQPSRKLFF,TGTGCCACCCGGCTAGGACAGCCATCTAGGAAACTGTTTTTT
-,TRBJ1-6,-,TRBV6-6,CASREGRGTNNSPLHF,TGTGCCAGCAGGGAGGGTAGGGGAACAAATAATTCACCCCTCCACTTT
-,TRBJ2-7,-,TRBV5-1,CASSLGQGSYEQYF,TGCGCCAGCAGCTTGGGGCAGGGGTCCTACGAGCAGTACTTC
TRBD2,TRBJ2-1,few,TRBV29-1,CSVGTSGYNEQFF,TGCAGCGTCGGGACTAGCGGTTACAATGAGCAGTTCTTC
-,TRBJ1-3,few,TRBV6-5,CASSNQNPSGNTIYF,TGTGCCAGCAGTAATCAGAACCCCTCTGGAAACACCATATATTTT
TRBD2,TRBJ2-1,-,TRBV7-2,CASSLSGGVSNEQFF,TGTGCCAGCAGCTTATCGGGGGGGGTCTCCAATGAGCAGTTCTTC
TRBD1,TRBJ2-2,-,TRBV9,CASSVTVPGQGSSGELFF,TGTGCCAGCAGCGTAACCGTTCCGGGACAGGGGAGTTCCGGGGAGCTGTTTTTT
-,TRBJ1-4,-,TRBV5-1,CASSLNHATNEKLFF,TGCGCCAGCAGCTTAAATCATGCAACTAATGAAAAACTGTTTTTT
TRBD1,TRBJ2-7,-,TRBV16,CASSQLGQGAGEQYF,TGTGCCAGCAGCCAATTAGGGCAGGGGGCCGGCGAGCAGTACTTC
-,TRBJ1-3,once,TRBV5-8,CASSLAQGNTIYF,TGTGCCAGCAGCTTGGCGCAGGGAAACACCATATACTTT
TRBD1,TRBJ2-7,-,TRBV5-6,CASSETGGKDSEQYF,TGTGCCAGCAGCGAGACAGGGGGCAAGGATAGCGAGCAGTACTTC
TRBD2,TRBJ2-1,-,TRBV27,CASSLYIAGEQFF,TGTGCCAGCAGTTTATATATAGCGGGTGAGCAGTTCTTC
-,TRBJ1-1,-,TRBV28,CASRPTGVGTEAFF,TGTGCCAGCAGGCCTACGGGGGTGGGAACTGAAGCTTTCTTT
TRBD1,TRBJ2-7,-,TRBV9,CASSGTGANRVHEQYF,TGTGCCAGCAGCGGGACAGGGGCTAATAGGGTCCACGAGCAGTACTTC
TRBD2,TRBJ2-3,few,TRBV28,CASSRTGTSSTDTQYF,TGTGCCAGCAGTCGAACCGGGACTAGCAGCACAGATACGCAGTATTTT
-,TRBJ2-4,-,TRBV5-1,CASSYDRDLTSPSRGSAKNIQYF,TGCGCCAGCAGCTATGACCGGGACTTGACATCCCCATCTCGTGGAAGCGCCAAAAACATTCAGTACTTC
-,TRBJ2-7,-,TRBV11-3,CASSGGSRPYEQYF,TGTGCCAGCAGCGGGGGCTCCCGCCCCTACGAGCAGTACTTC
TRBD2,TRBJ2-1,-,TRBV4-2,CASSQATSGYEQFF,TGTGCCAGCAGCCAGGCAACTAGCGGCTATGAGCAGTTCTTC
TRBD2,TRBJ2-3,-,TRBV27,CASMHGRALVSTDTQYF,TGTGCCAGCATGCACGGGAGGGCCCTCGTTTCTACAGATACGCAGTATTTT
TRBD2,TRBJ2-1,-,TRBV18,CASSLSGLAGVLANEQFF,TGTGCCAGCTCACTCTCGGGACTAGCGGGAGTATTAGCGAATGAGCAGTTCTTC
-,TRBJ2-2,-,TRBV9,CASSAQGELFF,TGTGCCAGCAGCGCACAGGGGGAGCTGTTTTTT
TRBD1,TRBJ2-5,-,TRBV7-8,CASSRRRDRGPTQYF,TGTGCCAGCAGCCGAAGACGGGACAGGGGACCGACCCAGTACTTC
TRBD2,TRBJ2-7,medium-sized,TRBV5-4,CASSPPGLAGEQYF,TGTGCCAGCAGCCCGCCAGGACTAGCTGGGGAGCAGTACTTC
TRBD2,TRBJ2-5,-,TRBV19,CATRGGETQYF,TGTGCCACTCGGGGAGGGGAGACCCAGTACTTC
-,TRBJ2-7,-,TRBV7-2,CASSSQAGTKSSYEQYF,TGTGCCAGCAGCTCACAGGCCGGGACAAAGAGCTCCTACGAGCAGTACTTC
TRBD1,TRBJ1-5,-,TRBV18,CASSPPLTGAPPQHF,TGTGCCAGCTCACCTCCTCTGACAGGGGCACCGCCCCAGCATTTT
-,TRBJ1-1,few,TRBV5-1,CASSVGTRRTEAFF,TGCGCCAGCAGCGTCGGGACAAGGCGAACTGAAGCTTTCTTT
TRBD1,TRBJ1-5,-,TRBV4-1,CASSQDGRGDQPQHF,TGCGCCAGCAGCCAAGATGGCAGGGGGGATCAGCCCCAGCATTTT
TRBD2,TRBJ2-1,-,TRBV14,CASSPTSGRANEQFF,TGTGCCAGCAGCCCTACTAGCGGGAGGGCAAATGAGCAGTTCTTC
TRBD1,TRBJ1-1,once,TRBV27,CASSSTGAVIVAFF,TGTGCCAGCAGCTCGACAGGGGCCGTTATAGTTGCTTTCTTT
TRBD2,TRBJ2-1,once,TRBV5-4,CASIPPGLSVYNEQFF,TGTGCCAGCATCCCACCGGGACTATCTGTCTACAATGAGCAGTTCTTC
TRBD1,TRBJ2-7,-,TRBV6-5,CASSSRQGSAYEQYF,TGTGCCAGCAGTTCTCGACAGGGTTCGGCCTACGAGCAGTACTTC
TRBD1,TRBJ1-2,-,TRBV27,CASSLYIPTGEDGYTF,TGTGCCAGCAGTCTCTACATCCCGACAGGGGAGGATGGCTACACCTTC
TRBD1,TRBJ2-1,-,TRBV6-5,CASSLRGGASQFF,TGTGCCAGCAGTTTGCGAGGGGGCGCATCACAGTTCTTC
TRBD1,TRBJ2-6,-,TRBV4-1,CASSHKPDRGPGANVLTF,TGCGCCAGCAGCCATAAGCCCGACAGGGGGCCAGGGGCCAACGTCCTGACTTTC
TRBD2,TRBJ2-1,-,TRBV20-1,CSGGRINEQFF,TGCAGTGGCGGGAGGATCAATGAGCAGTTCTTC
TRBD2,TRBJ2-1,-,TRBV19,CASSFRDYFSNEQFF,TGTGCCAGTAGTTTCCGGGACTATTTCAGCAATGAGCAGTTCTTC
-,TRBJ2-7,-,TRBV7-6,CASSLESSAPSVF,TGTGCCAGCAGCTTAGAGAGTAGCGCACCGAGCGTTTTC
TRBD1,TRBJ2-5,-,TRBV7-9,CASSLEGTGGQETQYF,TGTGCCAGCAGCTTAGAAGGGACAGGGGGCCAAGAGACCCAGTACTTC
-,TRBJ1-1,-,TRBV27,CASSLAPSFRRDTEAFF,TGTGCCAGCAGTTTAGCCCCATCATTTCGCCGGGACACTGAAGCTTTCTTT
-,TRBJ2-2,-,TRBV11-3,CASSLGGLGQPNTGELFF,TGTGCCAGCAGCTTAGGAGGATTAGGACAGCCTAACACCGGGGAGCTGTTTTTT
TRBD2,TRBJ2-7,-,TRBV5-4,CASSSPTSGRANEQYF,TGTGCCAGCAGCTCCCCTACGAGCGGGAGGGCCAACGAGCAGTACTTC
TRBD2,TRBJ2-1,-,TRBV27,CASRSTSGRALVRGEQFF,TGTGCCAGCAGATCGACTAGCGGGAGGGCTTTGGTTCGGGGTGAGCAGTTCTTC
-,TRBJ2-7,-,TRBV6-5,CASSRGLLSYEQYF,TGTGCCAGCAGTCGGGGACTCCTCTCCTACGAGCAGTACTTC
TRBD1,TRBJ1-4,few,TRBV11-1,CASSPGQENEKLFF,TGTGCCAGCAGCCCGGGACAGGAAAATGAAAAACTGTTTTTT
-,TRBJ2-5,-,TRBV7-2,CASSLDSGALETQYF,TGTGCCAGCAGCTTAGATTCGGGAGCCCTGGAGACCCAGTACTTC
TRBD1,TRBJ1-2,-,TRBV29-1,CSVEPGQGPANYGYTF,TGCAGCGTTGAACCGGGACAGGGACCAGCTAACTATGGCTACACCTTC
-,TRBJ1-4,-,TRBV6-5,CASSYSPGGGEKLFF,TGTGCCAGCAGTTACTCTCCCGGGGGGGGTGAAAAACTGTTTTTT
-,TRBJ1-3,-,TRBV9,CASSVAGNTGNTIYF,TGTGCCAGCAGCGTAGCAGGAAACACTGGAAACACCATATATTTT
-,TRBJ2-5,-,TRBV12-5,CASGFAVQETQYF,TGTGCTAGTGGTTTTGCAGTGCAAGAGACCCAGTACTTC